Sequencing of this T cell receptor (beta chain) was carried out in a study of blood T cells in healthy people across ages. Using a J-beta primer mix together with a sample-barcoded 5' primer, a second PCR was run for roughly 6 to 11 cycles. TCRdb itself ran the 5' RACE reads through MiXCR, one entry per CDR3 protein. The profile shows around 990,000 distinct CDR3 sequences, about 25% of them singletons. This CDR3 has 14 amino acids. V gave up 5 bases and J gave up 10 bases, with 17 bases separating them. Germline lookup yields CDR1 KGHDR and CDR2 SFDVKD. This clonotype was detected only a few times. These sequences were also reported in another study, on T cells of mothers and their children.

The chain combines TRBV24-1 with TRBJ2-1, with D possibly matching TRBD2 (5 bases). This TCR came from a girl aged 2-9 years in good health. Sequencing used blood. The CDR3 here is CATSALVEAEEQFF. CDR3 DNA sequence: TGTGCCACCAGTGCCCTGGTGGAGGCGGAAGAGCAGTTCTTC.